These 30 T cell receptor beta chains came from one sample sequenced in a study of cytomegalovirus exposure and HLA in healthy donors. Vbeta (60) and Jbeta (13) primers were used in the PCR. The table came from immunoSEQ multiplex PCR; TCRdb's copy has only in-frame clones and leaves some out. In the table there are fewer than 250,000 clones, about 69% of which are singletons. The sequenced sample was PBMCs. The receptors were gathered from a man aged 30 to 45 in good health and CMV-seropositive.

This chain connects TRBV11-3 to TRBJ2-2; 7 bases are a match to TRBD1. Trimming cost V 6 bases and J 5 bases; bases outside gene matches: 12. Germline loops: CDR1 SGHNT, CDR2 YENEEA. This CDR3 contains 16 residues. For the CDR3, the DNA is TGTGCCAGCAGTAACCCGGGTAGGGGGCATACCGGGGAGCTGTTTTTT. Translating gives CASSNPGRGHTGELFF.

DNA of the CDR3: TGCGCCAGCAGCCAAGAATTTGGCCAGATGAACACTGAAGCTTTCTTT. Residues: CASSQEFGQMNTEAFF. This chain connects TRBV4-3 to TRBJ1-1, with D unresolved. The CDR3 is 16 amino acids. The V gene's germline CDR1 is LGHNA and CDR2 YSLEER. Trimming took 0 bases from V and 0 from J, leaving 11 bases between them.

The V gene is TRBV19, the J gene TRBJ2-2, with a tentative D call TRBD2 (5 bases). Trimming shortened V by 6 bases and J by 3 bases, and 11 bases separated the two germline ends. Looked up from germline, CDR1 is LNHDA and CDR2 is SQIVND (reference sequence). The CDR3 has 14 amino acids. Here the CDR3 reads CASRPAGDTGELFF. The CDR3 DNA follows: TGTGCCAGTAGGCCCGCCGGGGACACCGGGGAGCTGTTTTTT.

V usage is TRBV28 and J usage is TRBJ2-7; D is uncertain. V lost 6 bases and J 6 bases, leaving 21 bases between the germline ends. The CDR3 is made up of 15 amino acids. Germline V gene sequence: CDR1 MDHEN, CDR2 SYDVKM. The DNA of the CDR3 is TGTGCCAGCAGCCCGTTTGGCTCCCAACCGATCGAGCAGTACTTC. This codes for CASSPFGSQPIEQYF.

This clone was seen a single time. The chain carries TRBV27 and TRBJ2-5, with TRBD1 matching 7 bases. With the DNA end fitting TRBJ2-7 better, the J assignment may be wrong. The germline V gene encodes CDR1 MNHEY and CDR2 SMNVEV (reference sequence). The CDR3 spans 15 residues. Written as DNA, the CDR3 is TGTGCCAGCAGTTTCCGAGGGGGCCTCACCTACGAGCAGTACTTC. Its translation: CASSFRGGLTYEQYF.

In the case of this clone: At the DNA level, this CDR3 is encoded by other sequences in the same sample as well. The CDR3 DNA reads as TGTGCCAGCAGCCCCGGCGGGGCAACTAATGAAAAACTGTTTTTT. This translates into CASSPGGATNEKLFF. This sequence joins TRBV7-2 and TRBJ1-4; D is unclear. The ends were cut back, 5 bases at V and 0 bases at J, with 10 bases in the middle. This CDR3 has 15 amino acids. CDR1 is SGHTA and CDR2 is FQGNSA in the germline V gene.

V is TRBV30 and J is TRBJ1-2, with D unclear. Trimming removed 2 bases at V and 7 bases at J, with 11 bases between. The CDR3 runs to 12 residues. Germline CDR1 reads GTSNPN; CDR2 reads SVGIG (reference sequence). CDR3 residues: CAWSLSLGGYTF. CDR3 bases: TGTGCCTGGAGTCTCTCGCTCGGTGGCTACACCTTC.

This clone came up a few times. This chain connects TRBV9 to TRBJ2-2; D may be TRBD1 (6 bases). CDR1 and CDR2 (germline): SGDLS, YYNGEE. V was clipped by 0 bases and J by 0 bases, with 12 bases between them. This CDR3 contains 17 residues. The CDR3 loop reads CASSVADRMTNTGELFF. The DNA for the CDR3 is TGTGCCAGCAGCGTAGCGGACAGAATGACGAACACCGGGGAGCTGTTTTTT.

This chain links TRBV19 with TRBJ2-7; unclear D gene. The V end was cut by 4 bases, the J end by 4 bases, with 17 bases between. This CDR3 has 15 residues. Per the germline V gene, CDR1 is LNHDA and CDR2 is SQIVND (reference sequence). CDR3 sequence: CASSTSGASLYEQYF. The CDR3 bases are TGTGCCAGTAGTACCAGTGGAGCTTCCCTATACGAGCAGTACTTC.

In this sample, this clone turned up once. This chain joins TRBV7-8 and TRBJ1-1; TRBD1 agrees at 7 bases. Losses at the gene ends were 5 bases for V and 6 bases for J; bases not matched to a gene: 3. CDR3 length equals 12 residues. In germline, CDR1 is SGHVS, CDR2 FQNEAQ. CDR3 protein: CASSDRAAEAFF. The CDR3 region has the DNA TGTGCCAGCAGCGACAGGGCCGCTGAAGCTTTCTTT. The whole variable domain, filled in from reference TRBV7-8 and TRBJ1-1, reads GAGVSQSPRYKVAKRGQDVALRCDPISGHVSLFWYQQALGQGPEFLTYFQNEAQLDKSGLPSDRFFAERPEGSVSTLKIQRTQQEDSAVYLCASSDRAAEAFFGQGTRLTVV.

The chain recombines TRBV5-4 with TRBJ2-1, with D perhaps TRBD2 (6 bases). The CDR3 extends over 14 amino acids. Germline V gives CDR1 SGHNT, CDR2 YYREEE (reference sequence). The ends were cut back, 3 bases at V and 6 bases at J, with 13 bases in the middle. CDR3 DNA sequence: TGTGCCAGCAGCTACGGACGGGGAGGCAATGAGCAGTTCTTC. It translates to CASSYGRGGNEQFF.

The J gene is TRBJ2-2, the V gene TRBV27, with 8 bases that match TRBD2. CDR3 length: 16 amino acids. In germline, CDR1 is MNHEY, CDR2 SMNVEV (reference sequence). V gave up 5 bases and J gave up 7 bases; unmatched junction bases: 12. In nucleotides, the CDR3 is TGTGCCAGCAGTACCCAACCGGGACTAGTTAACGGGGAGCTGTTTTTT. It encodes CASSTQPGLVNGELFF.

The rearrangement uses TRBV6-6 and TRBJ2-7, with 8 bases identical to TRBD2. J was trimmed by 4 bases and V by 3 bases; bases with no gene match: 5. The CDR3 has 14 amino acids. Per germline, CDR1 MNHNY and CDR2 SVGAGI (reference sequence). CDR3: CASSYTSGDYEQYF. CDR3 coding DNA: TGTGCCAGCAGTTATACTAGCGGAGATTACGAGCAGTACTTC.

This clone was observed a single time. V is TRBV30 and J is TRBJ2-3; 7 bases fit TRBD2. The CDR3 has 14 amino acids. In germline, CDR1 is GTSNPN, CDR2 SVGIG (reference sequence). After removal of 5 bases from V and 6 bases from J, the junction contained 11 bases not matched to a gene. As DNA, the CDR3 is TGTGCCTGGCTGGCGCGGGGGAAGGGCGATACGCAGTATTTT. As protein: CAWLARGKGDTQYF.

This clone has just one count. Its ends do not fully match the called genes, so a read error is possible. The chain is built from TRBV28 and TRBJ2-2; the D gene is possibly TRBD2 (5 bases). The germline gives CDR1 MDHEN, CDR2 SYDVKM. The CDR3 loop spans 14 amino acids. This CDR3 reads CASSSGLNTGEPFF. Here the CDR3 DNA reads TGTGCCAGCAGTTCGGGCCTGAACACCGGGGAGCCGTTTTTT.

V and J are TRBV19 and TRBJ1-6; perhaps TRBD1 as D (6 bases). This CDR3 region has 13 residues. V lost 5 bases and J lost 8, with 10 bases in between. Germline V gene lookup returns CDR1 LNHDA and CDR2 SQIVND (reference sequence). The DNA of the CDR3 is TGTGCCAGTAGTTCAGGGGAGCATTCACCCCTCCACTTT. It yields the protein CASSSGEHSPLHF.

The chain carries TRBV4-3 and TRBJ2-1; D unclear. The CDR3 runs 15 residues. Germline V lookup: CDR1 LGHNA, CDR2 YSLEER. V was cut by 0 bases and J by 7 bases, with 13 bases left in between. CDR3 sequence (DNA): TGCGCCAGCAGCCAAGATGGCTCTCTGGAGAATGAGCAGTTCTTC. Protein product: CASSQDGSLENEQFF.

Of note for this clone: The identical CDR3 is also encoded by other nucleotide sequences in the sample. The chain uses TRBV15 and TRBJ1-4; the D is unclear. This CDR3 region has 15 residues. CDR1 and CDR2 (germline): LNHNV, YYDKDF (reference sequence). Trimming cost V 0 bases and J 1 base, with 6 bases left between them. The CDR3 sequence is CATSRDARTNEKLFF. The CDR3, as DNA: TGTGCCACCAGCAGAGATGCCAGAACTAATGAAAAACTGTTTTTT.

J is TRBJ2-5 and V is TRBV7-2; tentatively, D is TRBD2 (7 bases). V gave up 4 bases and J gave up 5 bases, with 23 bases separating them. This CDR3 has 17 residues. The V gene's germline CDR1 is SGHTA and CDR2 FQGNSA. This chain's CDR3 is CASSSQEGGALMETQYF. The CDR3 DNA reads as TGTGCCAGCAGCTCTCAGGAGGGGGGGGCGCTAATGGAGACCCAGTACTTC.

The chain joins TRBV2 to TRBJ2-3, with D hard to call. Germline V gene lookup returns CDR1 SNHLY and CDR2 FYNNEI. The CDR3 length is 12 residues. V was pared by 6 bases and J by 6 bases, with 10 bases between. The CDR3 DNA reads TGTGCCAGCAGGGTCGCAGGTGATACGCAGTATTTT. This codes for CASRVAGDTQYF. Based on the CDR3 plus reference TRBV2 and TRBJ2-3, the full variable domain is EPEVTQTPSHQVTQMGQEVILRCVPISNHLYFYWYRQILGQKVEFLVSFYNNEISEKSEIFDDQFSVERPDGSNFTLKIRSTKLEDSAMYFCASRVAGDTQYFGPGTRLTVL.

V usage is TRBV5-1 and J usage is TRBJ2-2; the D is unclear. This CDR3 is built from 15 residues. Trimming stripped 1 base from V and 8 bases from J, with 15 bases between. The germline V gene has CDR1 SGHRS and CDR2 YFSETQ. The CDR3 sequence: CASSLTPPNGGELFF. CDR3 nucleotides: TGCGCCAGCAGCTTGACCCCCCCCAACGGTGGGGAGCTGTTTTTT.

The chain couples TRBV5-4 to TRBJ1-1; D remains ambiguous. This CDR3 has 15 residues. Germline lookup yields CDR1 SGHNT and CDR2 YYREEE (reference sequence). The V end lost 4 bases, the J end lost 5 bases, and 18 bases lay between the germline ends. CDR3 residues: CASSQTDLRRTEAFF. As DNA, the CDR3 is TGTGCCAGCAGCCAAACAGACCTCCGGAGGACTGAAGCTTTCTTT.

This clone has only a few counts. J is TRBJ2-7 and V is TRBV15, with D maybe TRBD1 (6 bases). Germline V gene sequence: CDR1 LNHNV, CDR2 YYDKDF (reference sequence). The CDR3 runs 17 residues. Trimming removed 0 bases at V and 2 bases at J, with 17 bases between. CDR3 protein: CATSRDPTGNHPYEQYF. The CDR3 DNA reads as TGTGCCACCAGCAGAGACCCGACAGGAAATCACCCCTACGAGCAGTACTTC.

The chain recombines TRBV7-8 with TRBJ2-5; the match to TRBD1 covers 7 bases. The V gene's germline CDR1 is SGHVS and CDR2 FQNEAQ. This CDR3 region has 15 residues. Trimming at V came to 3 bases and at J to 1 base, leaving 5 bases not matched to a gene. CDR3 coding DNA: TGTGCCAGCAGCTTGGCGACAGGGACCCAAGAGACCCAGTACTTC. It is translated as CASSLATGTQETQYF.

V gene TRBV7-2 combines with J gene TRBJ2-7; 7 bases are a match to TRBD2. From germline, CDR1 is SGHTA and CDR2 FQGNSA. The V gene end was trimmed by 1 base and the J gene end by 0 bases; junction bases not matched to a gene: 6. The CDR3 covers 16 residues. The CDR3 region has the DNA TGTGCCAGCAGCTTAGAAGGGACTACCCCCTCCTACGAGCAGTACTTC. It is translated as CASSLEGTTPSYEQYF.

The J gene is TRBJ2-7, the V gene TRBV2; a possible D gene is TRBD1 (5 bases). Germline loops: CDR1 SNHLY, CDR2 FYNNEI. The ends were cut back, 6 bases at V and 0 bases at J, with 27 bases in the middle. This CDR3 is built from 19 residues. CDR3 residues: CASSRFTGSDQPRSYEQYF. The CDR3 DNA reads as TGTGCCAGCAGCAGATTCACAGGCTCCGACCAACCCCGCTCCTACGAGCAGTACTTC.

The chain joins TRBV6-1 to TRBJ2-2; 9 bases map to TRBD1. The ends lost 3 bases at V and 6 bases at J; junction bases unmatched: 5. CDR3 size: 15 residues. From germline, CDR1 is MNHNS and CDR2 SASEGT. CDR3 protein: CASSEWDRVAGELFF. Here the CDR3 DNA reads TGTGCCAGCAGTGAGTGGGACAGGGTGGCCGGGGAGCTGTTTTTT.

The chain joins TRBV6-5 to TRBJ1-6; D gene ambiguous. This CDR3 has 13 amino acids. Germline V gene sequence: CDR1 MNHEY, CDR2 SVGAGI. The V end lost 2 bases, the J end lost 7 bases, and 6 bases lay between the germline ends. The CDR3 nucleotides read TGTGCCAGCAGTTACAACAAAAATTCACCCCTCCACTTT. This sequence encodes CASSYNKNSPLHF.

The chain combines TRBV4-3 with TRBJ2-7, with 8 bases fitting TRBD2. Per germline, CDR1 LGHNA and CDR2 YSLEER. This CDR3 spans 19 amino acids. Losses at the gene ends were 1 base for V and 2 bases for J; bases not matched to a gene: 16. The CDR3 DNA follows: TGCGCCAGCAGCCAAGGGTTTAGCGGGGACCTTCAAATAACCTACGAGCAGTACTTC. This codes for CASSQGFSGDLQITYEQYF.

This clone has only a few counts. J is TRBJ2-7 and V is TRBV4-1; maybe TRBD2 (6 bases). V shed 5 bases and J shed 1 base, with 18 bases lying between them. Germline V lookup: CDR1 MGHRA, CDR2 YSYEKL. CDR3 length: 16 amino acids. CDR3 sequence reads: CASSSPNGGLSYEQYF. Here the CDR3 DNA reads TGCGCCAGCAGCTCCCCAAATGGGGGACTTTCCTACGAGCAGTACTTC.